This TCR beta chain was profiled in a study of blood T cell repertoires in COVID-19. Overall study context: The United States, Italy and Spain provided the acute and convalescent COVID-19 samples.

Here immunoSEQ multiplex PCR was the method, and the copy in TCRdb shows in-frame clones only, minus some. This sample has 110,000 to 150,000 clones, with 75% to 90% found just once. Sequencing was carried out using peripheral blood. The sequence came from an older man who had recovered from COVID-19.

The CDR3 spells CASSLYMTGSMGGYTF. In DNA form, the CDR3 reads TGTGCCAGCAGCTTATATATGACAGGGTCTATGGGCGGCTACACCTTC. The J gene is TRBJ1-2, the V gene TRBV7-2; 7 bases map to TRBD1. V lost 2 bases and J lost 8; bases outside the gene matches: 14. Germline lookup yields CDR1 SGHTA and CDR2 FQGNSA. CDR3 size: 16 residues.